Listed below are T cell receptor beta chains from one sample, sequenced in a study of CXCR3-negative and CXCR3-positive naive CD8 T cells. One entry per CDR3 protein, without DNA, is what TCRdb gives after re-calling the 5' RACE reads. This sample's clone table lists 5,000 to 6,500 distinct CDR3 sequences. Sequenced material: naive CXCR3- CD8+ T cells from blood. These receptors were collected from a human donor in good health. Some clones in this sample may be carry-over from other donors' samples. CDR3s include the opening cysteine and the closing phenylalanine or tryptophan. Each record gives: clone size, V gene, J gene, CDR3 protein. The size of a clone is reported for some rows only, either as once, few or many, or as a class for expanded clones.

>medium-sized|TRBV9|TRBJ1-2
CASSEIGQTANYGYTF
>-|TRBV13|TRBJ2-7
CASSLGDLYEQYF
>medium-sized|TRBV7-3|TRBJ1-1
CASSPQPGQPMNGTEAFF
>-|TRBV4-3|TRBJ2-5
CASSQDLSADRGIRETQYF
>medium-sized|TRBV9|TRBJ1-5
CASSVGSGDQPQHF
>-|TRBV18|TRBJ1-4
CASSPTGTNEKLFF
>-|TRBV6-5|TRBJ1-4
CASSSGQSNEKLFF
>-|TRBV7-2|TRBJ1-1
CASSLDLAGARAEAFF
>medium-sized|TRBV10-3|TRBJ1-2
CAISEPDSPNYGYTF
>-|TRBV10-3|TRBJ1-4
CAISDQGVGEKLFF
>-|TRBV12-3/TRBV12-4|TRBJ1-1
CASMDSPNTEAFF
>medium-sized|TRBV30|TRBJ2-7
CAWSSGITPYEQYF
>-|TRBV29-1|TRBJ1-1
CSAEVNTEAFF
>-|TRBV29-1|TRBJ2-7
CSVDKGAYEQYF
>-|TRBV3-1|TRBJ2-5
CASSQVLGPGTQYF
>-|TRBV6-5|TRBJ2-3
CAISESSVGNTDTQYF
>-|TRBV4-1|TRBJ2-7
CASSQGAVPYEQYF
>-|TRBV14|TRBJ1-1
CASSPGQGISNTEAFF
>medium-sized|TRBV29-1|TRBJ2-2
CSVVGTVVPNTGELFF
>medium-sized|TRBV15|TRBJ1-1
CATSRPGSTEAFF